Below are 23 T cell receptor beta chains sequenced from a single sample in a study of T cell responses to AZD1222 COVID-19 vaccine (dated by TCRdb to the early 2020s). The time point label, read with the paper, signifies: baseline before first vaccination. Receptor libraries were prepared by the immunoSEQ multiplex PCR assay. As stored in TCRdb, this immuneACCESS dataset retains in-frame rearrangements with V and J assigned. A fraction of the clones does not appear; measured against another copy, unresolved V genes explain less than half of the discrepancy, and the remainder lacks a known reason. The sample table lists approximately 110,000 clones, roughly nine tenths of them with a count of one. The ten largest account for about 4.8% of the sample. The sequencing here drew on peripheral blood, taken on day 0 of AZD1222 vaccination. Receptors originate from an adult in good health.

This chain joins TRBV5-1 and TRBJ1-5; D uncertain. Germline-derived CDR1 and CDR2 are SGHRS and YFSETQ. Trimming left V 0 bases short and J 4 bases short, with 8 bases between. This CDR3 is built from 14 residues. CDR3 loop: CASSLEGPNQPQHF. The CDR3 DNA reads TGCGCCAGCAGCTTGGAGGGTCCGAATCAGCCCCAGCATTTT.

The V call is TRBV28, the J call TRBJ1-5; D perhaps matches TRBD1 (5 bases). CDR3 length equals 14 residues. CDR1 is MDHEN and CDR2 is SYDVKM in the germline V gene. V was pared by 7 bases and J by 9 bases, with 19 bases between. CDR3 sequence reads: CASTDSDRLGPQHF. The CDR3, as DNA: TGTGCCAGCACCGATTCCGACAGATTGGGGCCCCAGCATTTT.

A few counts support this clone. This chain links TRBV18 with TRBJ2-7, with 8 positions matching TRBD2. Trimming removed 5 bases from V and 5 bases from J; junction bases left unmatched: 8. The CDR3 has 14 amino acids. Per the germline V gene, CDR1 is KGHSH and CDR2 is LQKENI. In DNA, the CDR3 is TGTGCCAGCTCATTGCCCGGGAGGGCTCACGAGCAGTACTTC. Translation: CASSLPGRAHEQYF.

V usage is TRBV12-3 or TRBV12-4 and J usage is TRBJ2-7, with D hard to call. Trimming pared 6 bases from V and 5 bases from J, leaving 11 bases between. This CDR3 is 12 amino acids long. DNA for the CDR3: TGTGCCAGCAGCCTATCATGGAACGAGCAGTACTTC. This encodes CASSLSWNEQYF.

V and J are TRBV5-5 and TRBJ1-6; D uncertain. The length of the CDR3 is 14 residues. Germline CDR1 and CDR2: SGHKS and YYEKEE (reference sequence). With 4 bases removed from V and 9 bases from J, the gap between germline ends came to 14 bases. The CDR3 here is CASSQDGGVSPLHF. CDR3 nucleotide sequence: TGTGCCAGCAGCCAGGACGGTGGGGTTTCACCCCTCCACTTT.

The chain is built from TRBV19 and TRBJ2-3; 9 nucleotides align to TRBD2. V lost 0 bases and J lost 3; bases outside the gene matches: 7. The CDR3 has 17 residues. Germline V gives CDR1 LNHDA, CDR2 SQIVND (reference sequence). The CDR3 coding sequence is TGTGCCAGTAGTATAGAGGGGACTAGCCAAGCGACAGATACGCAGTATTTT. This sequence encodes CASSIEGTSQATDTQYF.

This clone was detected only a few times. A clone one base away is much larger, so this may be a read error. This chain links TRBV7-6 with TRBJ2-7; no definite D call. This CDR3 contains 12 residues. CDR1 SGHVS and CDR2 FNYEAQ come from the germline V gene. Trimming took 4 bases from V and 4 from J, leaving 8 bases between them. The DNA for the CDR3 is TGTGCCAGCAGCTCCGATCGATACGAGCAGTACTTC. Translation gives CASSSDRYEQYF.

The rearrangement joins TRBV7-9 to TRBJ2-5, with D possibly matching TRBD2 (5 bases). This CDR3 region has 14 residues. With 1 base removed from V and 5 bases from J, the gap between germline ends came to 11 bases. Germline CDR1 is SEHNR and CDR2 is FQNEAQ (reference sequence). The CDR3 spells CASSLVAGAETQYF. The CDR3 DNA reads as TGTGCCAGCAGCTTAGTTGCGGGTGCGGAGACCCAGTACTTC. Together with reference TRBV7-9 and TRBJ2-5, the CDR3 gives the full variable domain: DTGVSQNPRHKITKRGQNVTFRCDPISEHNRLYWYRQTLGQGPEFLTYFQNEAQLEKSRLLSDRFSAERPKGSFSTLEIQRTEQGDSAMYLCASSLVAGAETQYFGPGTRLLVL.

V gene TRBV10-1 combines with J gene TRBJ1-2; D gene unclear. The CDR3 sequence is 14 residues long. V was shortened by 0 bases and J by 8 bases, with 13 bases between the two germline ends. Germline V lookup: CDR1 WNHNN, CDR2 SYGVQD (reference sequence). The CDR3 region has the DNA TGCGCCAGCAGTGAGTCGGGTGTCCAGTGGGGCTACACCTTC. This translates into CASSESGVQWGYTF.

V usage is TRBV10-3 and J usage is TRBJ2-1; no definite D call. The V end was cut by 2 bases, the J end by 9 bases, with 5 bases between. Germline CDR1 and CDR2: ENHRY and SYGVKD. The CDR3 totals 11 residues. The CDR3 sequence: CAISEEREQFF. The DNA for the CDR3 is TGTGCCATCAGTGAGGAGCGTGAGCAGTTCTTC.

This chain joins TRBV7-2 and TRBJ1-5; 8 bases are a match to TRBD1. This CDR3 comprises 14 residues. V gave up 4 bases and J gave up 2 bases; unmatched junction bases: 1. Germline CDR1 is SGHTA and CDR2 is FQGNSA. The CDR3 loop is CASSSTGGNQPQHF. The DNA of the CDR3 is TGTGCCAGCAGCTCGACAGGGGGCAATCAGCCCCAGCATTTT.

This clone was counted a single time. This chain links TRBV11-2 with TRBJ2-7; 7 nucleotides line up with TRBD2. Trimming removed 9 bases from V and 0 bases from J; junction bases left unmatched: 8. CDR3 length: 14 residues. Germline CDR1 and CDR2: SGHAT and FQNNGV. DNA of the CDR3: TGTGCCAGTTGGGGGACTACTGACTCCTACGAGCAGTACTTC. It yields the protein CASWGTTDSYEQYF.

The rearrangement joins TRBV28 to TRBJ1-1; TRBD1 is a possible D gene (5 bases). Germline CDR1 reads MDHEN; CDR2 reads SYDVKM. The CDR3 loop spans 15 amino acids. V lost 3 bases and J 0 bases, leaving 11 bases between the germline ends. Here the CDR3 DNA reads TGTGCCAGCAGTTTGTCGCAGGGCATGAACACTGAAGCTTTCTTT. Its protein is CASSLSQGMNTEAFF.

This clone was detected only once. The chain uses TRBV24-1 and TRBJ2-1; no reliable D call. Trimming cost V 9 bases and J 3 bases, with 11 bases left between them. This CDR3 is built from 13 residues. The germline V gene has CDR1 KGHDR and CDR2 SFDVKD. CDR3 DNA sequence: TGTGCCACCGGGCGTGGGTTCTACAATGAGCAGTTCTTC. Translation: CATGRGFYNEQFF.

CDR3 residues: CASSLGTSVNNEQFF. Here the CDR3 DNA reads TGTGCCAGCAGCTTAGGGACTAGCGTAAACAATGAGCAGTTCTTC. The rearrangement links TRBV7-7 to TRBJ2-1; 9 bases are a match to TRBD2. The V gene end was trimmed by 1 base and the J gene end by 5 bases; junction bases not matched to a gene: 3. Per the germline V gene, CDR1 is SSHAT and CDR2 is FNYEAQ (reference sequence). This CDR3 is built from 15 residues.

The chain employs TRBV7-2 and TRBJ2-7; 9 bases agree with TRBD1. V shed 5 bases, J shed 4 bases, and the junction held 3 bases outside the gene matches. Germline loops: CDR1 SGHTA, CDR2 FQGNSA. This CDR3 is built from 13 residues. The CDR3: CASSQDRGYEQYF. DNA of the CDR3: TGTGCCAGCAGCCAGGACAGGGGTTACGAGCAGTACTTC.

CDR3 amino acids: CASSASGAGNTIYF. CDR3 nucleotides: TGTGCCAGCAGCGCCTCCGGTGCTGGAAACACCATATATTTT. The chain couples TRBV9 to TRBJ1-3; D ambiguous. Trimming left V 3 bases short and J 2 bases short, with 9 bases between. Germline CDR1 and CDR2: SGDLS and YYNGEE. CDR3 length: 14 amino acids.

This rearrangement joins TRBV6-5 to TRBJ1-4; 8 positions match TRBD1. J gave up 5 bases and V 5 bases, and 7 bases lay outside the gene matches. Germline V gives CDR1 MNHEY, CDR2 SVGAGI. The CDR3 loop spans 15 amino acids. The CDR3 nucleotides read TGTGCCAGCAGTCTAACAGGGGGGGGCAATGAAAAACTGTTTTTT. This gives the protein CASSLTGGGNEKLFF.

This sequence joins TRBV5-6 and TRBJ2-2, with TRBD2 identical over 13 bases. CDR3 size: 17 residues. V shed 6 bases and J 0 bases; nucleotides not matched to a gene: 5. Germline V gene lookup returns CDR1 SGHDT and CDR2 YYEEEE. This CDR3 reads CASTWGLAGTNTGELFF. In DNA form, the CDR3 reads TGTGCCAGCACTTGGGGACTAGCGGGAACGAACACCGGGGAGCTGTTTTTT.

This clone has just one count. The CDR3 sequence is CASSGGNRGTGELFF. The CDR3 nucleotides read TGTGCCAGCAGCGGCGGGAACAGGGGCACCGGGGAGCTGTTTTTT. This rearrangement joins TRBV7-9 to TRBJ2-2; D is perhaps TRBD1 (7 bases). The CDR3 is 15 amino acids. Germline values: CDR1 SEHNR, CDR2 FQNEAQ (reference sequence). Trimming took 5 bases from V and 4 from J, leaving 14 bases between them. The variable domain in full, with the rest retrieved from reference TRBV7-9 and TRBJ2-2, is DTGVSQNPRHKITKRGQNVTFRCDPISEHNRLYWYRQTLGQGPEFLTYFQNEAQLEKSRLLSDRFSAERPKGSFSTLEIQRTEQGDSAMYLCASSGGNRGTGELFFGEGSRLTVL.

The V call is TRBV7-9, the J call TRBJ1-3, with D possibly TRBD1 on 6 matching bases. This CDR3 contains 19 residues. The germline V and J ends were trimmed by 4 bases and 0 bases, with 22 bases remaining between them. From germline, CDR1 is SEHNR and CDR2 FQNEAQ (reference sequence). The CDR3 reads CASSYRDSGQIFSGNTIYF. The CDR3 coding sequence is TGTGCCAGCAGCTATCGCGACAGCGGACAGATTTTCTCTGGAAACACCATATATTTT.

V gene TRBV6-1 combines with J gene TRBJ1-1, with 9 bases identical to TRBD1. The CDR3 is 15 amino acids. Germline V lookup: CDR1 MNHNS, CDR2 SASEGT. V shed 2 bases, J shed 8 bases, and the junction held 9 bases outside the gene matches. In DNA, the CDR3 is TGTGCCAGCAGTGAAAGGGACAGGGTCTCATCCGAAGCTTTCTTT. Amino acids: CASSERDRVSSEAFF.

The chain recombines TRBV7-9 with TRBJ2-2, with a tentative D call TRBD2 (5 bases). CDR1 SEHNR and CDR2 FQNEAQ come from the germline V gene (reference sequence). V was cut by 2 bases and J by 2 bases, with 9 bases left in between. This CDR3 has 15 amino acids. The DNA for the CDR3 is TGTGCCAGCAGCTTAAGCCTAGCTAACACCGGGGAGCTGTTTTTT. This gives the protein CASSLSLANTGELFF. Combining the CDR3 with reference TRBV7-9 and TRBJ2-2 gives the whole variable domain DTGVSQNPRHKITKRGQNVTFRCDPISEHNRLYWYRQTLGQGPEFLTYFQNEAQLEKSRLLSDRFSAERPKGSFSTLEIQRTEQGDSAMYLCASSLSLANTGELFFGEGSRLTVL.